A single sample is the source of the 6 T cell receptor beta chains below, sequenced in a study of blood T cell repertoires in COVID-19. Produced via immunoSEQ multiplex PCR; TCRdb's table is partial and in-frame only. The sample yields about 280,000 clones, 85% seen once. Sequenced sample: peripheral blood. Receptor source: a human donor in a cohort sampled during active COVID-19.

The chain links TRBV3-1 (or the pseudogene TRBV3-2) to TRBJ1-5; D is possibly TRBD1 (5 bases). CDR3 length: 13 residues. CDR1 and CDR2 from the germline V gene are LGHDT and YNNKEL (reference sequence). Trimming removed 3 bases from V and 7 bases from J, with 10 bases in between. CDR3 nucleotide sequence: TGTGCCAGCAGCCATCCCGGGGGACAGCCCCAGCATTTT. Translated, it gives CASSHPGGQPQHF.

V gene TRBV4-3 combines with J gene TRBJ1-2; D may be TRBD1 (5 bases). Germline CDR1 and CDR2: LGHNA and YSLEER. The CDR3 covers 13 residues. V lost 1 base, J lost 7 bases, and 10 bases lay in between. The CDR3 DNA follows: TGCGCCAGCAGCCAAGGGGGCAGGGTTGGCTACACCTTC. This translates into CASSQGGRVGYTF.

The chain has TRBV28 and TRBJ1-5; D unclear. Deletions cut 7 bases from V and 3 bases from J, with 10 bases between. This CDR3 is 13 amino acids long. The germline gives CDR1 MDHEN, CDR2 SYDVKM. CDR3 protein: CASTEPPNQPQHF. The CDR3 region has the DNA TGTGCCAGCACGGAGCCCCCCAATCAGCCCCAGCATTTT.

In its sample, this clone was seen once. This sequence joins TRBV4-1 and TRBJ2-7; 9 bases are shared with TRBD2. The ends lost 4 bases at V and 3 bases at J; junction bases unmatched: 1. The germline V gene has CDR1 MGHRA and CDR2 YSYEKL. The CDR3 has 13 amino acids. The CDR3 here is CASSLSGSYEQYF. CDR3 sequence (DNA): TGCGCCAGCAGCCTTAGCGGGAGCTACGAGCAGTACTTC.

This clone was seen just once. V gene TRBV2 combines with J gene TRBJ1-5, with D perhaps TRBD1 (6 bases). Trimming pared 1 base from V and 0 bases from J, leaving 7 bases between. The germline gives CDR1 SNHLY, CDR2 FYNNEI. This CDR3 comprises 15 residues. For the CDR3, the DNA is TGTGCCAGCAGTGAAGAACAGGGTAGCAATCAGCCCCAGCATTTT. This sequence encodes CASSEEQGSNQPQHF.

This chain uses TRBV21-1 with TRBJ1-3. TRBV21-1 is an annotated pseudogene. This CDR3 is 17 amino acids long. This CDR3 reads CASSNREDCYSGNTIYF. The CDR3 nucleotides read TGTGCCAGCAGCAACCGAGAGGACTGTTACTCTGGAAACACCATATATTTT.